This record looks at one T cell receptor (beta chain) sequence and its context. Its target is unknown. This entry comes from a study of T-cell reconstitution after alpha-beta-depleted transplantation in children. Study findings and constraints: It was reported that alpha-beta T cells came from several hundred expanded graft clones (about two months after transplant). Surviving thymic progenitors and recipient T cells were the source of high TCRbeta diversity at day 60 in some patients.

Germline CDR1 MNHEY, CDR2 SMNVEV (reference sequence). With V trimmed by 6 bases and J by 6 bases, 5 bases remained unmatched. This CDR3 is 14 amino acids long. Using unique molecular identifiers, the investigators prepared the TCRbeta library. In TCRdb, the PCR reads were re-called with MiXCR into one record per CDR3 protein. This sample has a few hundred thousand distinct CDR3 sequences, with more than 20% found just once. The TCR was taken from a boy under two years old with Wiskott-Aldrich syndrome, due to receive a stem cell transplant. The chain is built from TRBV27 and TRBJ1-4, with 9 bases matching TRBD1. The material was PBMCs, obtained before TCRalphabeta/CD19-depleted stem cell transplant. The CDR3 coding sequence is TGTGCCAGCAGACCGACAGGGGGGCATGAAAAACTGTTTTTT. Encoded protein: CASRPTGGHEKLFF.